The 32 T cell receptor beta chains given below trace back to one sample, sequenced in a study of T cell clonality in common variable immunodeficiency. Their antigens remain unidentified. Study-wide findings and caveats: Fewer deletions and N-nucleotide insertions were reportedly seen in common variable immunodeficiency TCR beta sequences.

Only in-frame clones appear in the TCRdb table, and some are missing; sequencing was by immunoSEQ multiplex PCR. Sampling found about 33,000 clones, none seen once. Sequences were obtained from peripheral blood mononuclear cells. The receptors come from a human donor with common variable immunodeficiency.

Comment on this clone: The DNA ends 3 residues before the CDR3 does, and the rest of the CDR3 is filled in from the germline J gene. V gene TRBV5-5 combines with J gene TRBJ2-7; tentative D call: TRBD1 (6 bases). Trimming shortened V by 7 bases and J by 6 bases, and 17 bases separated the two germline ends. CDR1 is SGHKS and CDR2 is YYEKEE in the germline V gene (reference sequence). There are 13 residues in the CDR3. CDR3 DNA, as far as it was read: TGTGCCAGCTCTTTCGGACCAGGGGTCGAG. This translates into CASSFGPGVE. The CDR3 as a whole reads CASSFGPGVEQYF.

This clone was seen more than once but under ten times. The read terminates 3 residues before the CDR3 end, so the remaining end is supplied by the germline J gene. This chain links TRBV5-1 with TRBJ2-3; D is uncertain. The V and J ends lost 0 bases and 2 bases respectively, with 7 bases between them. CDR3 length: 14 amino acids. The V gene's germline CDR1 is SGHRS and CDR2 YFSETQ. CDR3: CASSLGAVTDTQYF. Incomplete CDR3 DNA: TGCGCCAGCAGCTTGGGCGCCGTCACAGATACG.

This clone has at least ten counts. The read stops 3 residues short of the end of the CDR3; the missing end is completed from the germline J gene. This chain uses TRBV7-2 with TRBJ2-1; TRBD2 is a possible D gene (5 bases). Trimming shortened V by 5 bases and J by 0 bases, and 11 bases separated the two germline ends. CDR3 length: 15 amino acids. Germline CDR1 and CDR2: SGHTA and FQGNSA. The covered CDR3 bases are TGTGCCAGCAGCGCCGGACTGATCTCCTACAATGAG. This gives the protein CASSAGLISYNE. The whole CDR3 protein is CASSAGLISYNEQFF.

This clone has only a few counts. The read ends 3 residues shy of where the CDR3 ends; the end is completed using the germline J gene. The chain employs TRBV5-1 and TRBJ2-7; 11 bases fit TRBD1. The CDR3 sequence is 16 residues long. V lost 0 bases and J lost 3; bases outside the gene matches: 5. Germline CDR1 is SGHRS and CDR2 is YFSETQ. CDR3 DNA (partial): TGCGCCAGCAGCTTGGTTGGGACAGGGGGAGGCTACGAG. Its translation: CASSLVGTGGGYE. The full CDR3 protein is CASSLVGTGGGYEQYF. Together with reference TRBV5-1 and TRBJ2-7, the CDR3 gives the full variable domain: KAGVTQTPRYLIKTRGQQVTLSCSPISGHRSVSWYQQTPGQGLQFLFEYFSETQRNKGNFPGRFSGRQFSNSRSEMNVSTLELGDSALYLCASSLVGTGGGYEQYFGPGTRLTVT.

As concerns this clone: With the read ending 3 residues before the CDR3 end, the germline J gene is used to fill in that end. The rearrangement links TRBV2 to TRBJ2-6; TRBD1 might be the D (6 bases). CDR1 is SNHLY, CDR2 FYNNEI, per germline. CDR3 size: 16 residues. The V and J ends lost 6 bases and 4 bases respectively, with 16 bases between them. The CDR3 loop reads CASSKETGTGANVLTF. The CDR3 DNA, read in part, is TGTGCCAGCAGCAAAGAAACAGGGACCGGGGCCAACGTC.

This clone was counted a few times. Sequencing ends 3 residues short of the CDR3 end; the germline J gene provides the rest. This rearrangement joins TRBV2 to TRBJ2-3, with D possibly matching TRBD2 (6 bases). V was cut by 8 bases and J by 2 bases, with 14 bases left in between. The germline CDR1 and CDR2 sequences are SNHLY and FYNNEI. The CDR3 runs to 14 residues. The CDR3 DNA, read in part, is TGTGCCAGCTTGGCGCGGGGAGCCACAGATACG. It translates to CASLARGATDT. The entire CDR3 protein is CASLARGATDTQYF.

In the case of this clone: The read finishes 3 residues shy of the CDR3 end, and the germline J gene is used to complete it. The chain uses TRBV20-1 and TRBJ2-1, with 14 positions matching TRBD2. This CDR3 is 15 amino acids long. Germline CDR1 and CDR2: DFQATT and SNEGSKA (reference sequence). Trimming took 6 bases from V and 9 from J; bases not matched to a gene: 10. This chain's CDR3 is CSASPGLAGEGEQFF. The sequenced part of the CDR3 DNA is TGCAGTGCGTCGCCGGGACTAGCGGGGGAAGGTGAG.

CDR3 region: CASSLVPSGEAFF. The sequenced CDR3 bases are TGTGCCAGCAGCTTGGTTCCTAGCGGTGAA. The chain combines TRBV7-2 with TRBJ1-1; D gene ambiguous. The sequence runs out 3 residues before the end of the CDR3; the remainder is reconstructed from the germline J gene. This CDR3 comprises 13 residues. Trimming stripped 3 bases from V and 7 bases from J, with 12 bases between. Per germline, CDR1 SGHTA and CDR2 FQGNSA. Combining the CDR3 with reference TRBV7-2 and TRBJ1-1 gives the whole variable domain GAGVSQSPSNKVTEKGKDVELRCDPISGHTALYWYRQSLGQGLEFLIYFQGNSAPDKSGLPSDRFSAERTGGSVSTLTIQRTQQEDSAVYLCASSLVPSGEAFFGQGTRLTVV.

As for this clone: The read ends 3 residues shy of where the CDR3 ends; the end is completed using the germline J gene. The chain recombines TRBV7-9 with TRBJ1-4; 7 positions match TRBD1. There are 12 residues in the CDR3. Germline V gene lookup returns CDR1 SEHNR and CDR2 FQNEAQ (reference sequence). This CDR3 is CASSLGQGKLFF. Incomplete CDR3 DNA: TGTGCCAGCAGCTTAGGACAGGGCAAA.

This clone came up a few times. From the germline J gene comes the end of the CDR3, since the read stops 3 residues before it. The chain links TRBV2 to TRBJ2-2; D possibly corresponds to TRBD1 (5 bases). Germline V lookup: CDR1 SNHLY, CDR2 FYNNEI. V lost 7 bases and J 8 bases, leaving 8 bases between the germline ends. This CDR3 contains 11 residues. CDR3 in amino acids: CASTRTGELFF. CDR3 DNA, as far as it was read: TGTGCCAGCACTCGGACAGGGGAG.

This clone was found many times. The read is 3 residues too short to cover the CDR3 end, so that end is filled in from the germline J gene. The gene calls are TRBV7-3 and TRBJ2-2; 12 positions match TRBD2. The CDR3 sequence is 16 residues long. In germline, CDR1 is SGHTA, CDR2 FQGTGA. The V segment lost 4 bases and the J segment 7 bases; nucleotides outside the gene matches: 7. The CDR3 bases that were read are TGTGCCAGCAGCTCACCTAGCGGGGGGGCCTTCGGGGAG. Translation: CASSSPSGGAFGE. The CDR3, in full, reads CASSSPSGGAFGELFF.

Concerning this clone itself: The read comes to an end 3 residues before the CDR3 does, leaving the germline J gene to fill in the end. The chain combines TRBV18 with TRBJ2-7; the match to TRBD2 covers 11 bases. The junction had 10 bases not matched to a gene; V was cut back by 3 bases and J by 3 bases. Germline-derived CDR1 and CDR2 are KGHSH and LQKENI. This CDR3 region has 17 residues. The CDR3 reads CASSPRGSGGVNYEQYF. The CDR3 bases that were read are TGTGCCAGCTCACCGCGGGGTAGCGGGGGGGTAAACTACGAG.

As for this clone: The sequence runs out 3 residues before the end of the CDR3; the remainder is reconstructed from the germline J gene. The chain couples TRBV11-2 to TRBJ1-1; 8 nucleotides align to TRBD1. From germline, CDR1 is SGHAT and CDR2 FQNNGV. J lost 7 bases, V lost 5 bases, and 6 bases had no gene match. This CDR3 has 13 residues. CDR3 protein: CASSLSGQGEAFF. The DNA read from the CDR3 is TGTGCCAGCAGCCTATCCGGACAGGGTGAA.

Concerning this clone: The read ends 3 residues early relative to the CDR3; the germline J gene fills the gap. This chain links TRBV19 with TRBJ2-5, with D perhaps TRBD2 (5 bases). CDR1 is LNHDA and CDR2 is SQIVND in the germline V gene (reference sequence). The CDR3 runs to 13 residues. The ends were cut back, 1 base at V and 5 bases at J, with 8 bases in the middle. CDR3 amino acids: CASSIVSGETQYF. The covered CDR3 bases are TGTGCCAGTAGTATAGTTTCGGGGGAGACC.

Only a few counts were recorded for this clone. The read stops 3 residues short of the end of the CDR3; the missing end is completed from the germline J gene. The chain employs TRBV5-1 and TRBJ2-3; 9 bases are shared with TRBD1. The CDR3 spans 15 residues. V shed 4 bases and J 3 bases; nucleotides not matched to a gene: 6. Germline lookup yields CDR1 SGHRS and CDR2 YFSETQ. CDR3 bases read: TGCGCCAGCAGCAGTAGAGACAGGGGGACAGATACG. Translating it yields CASSSRDRGTDT. The CDR3 reads in full as CASSSRDRGTDTQYF. The whole variable domain, filled in from reference TRBV5-1 and TRBJ2-3, reads KAGVTQTPRYLIKTRGQQVTLSCSPISGHRSVSWYQQTPGQGLQFLFEYFSETQRNKGNFPGRFSGRQFSNSRSEMNVSTLELGDSALYLCASSSRDRGTDTQYFGPGTRLTVL.

This clone has only a few counts. Read sequence stops 3 residues before the CDR3 end, and the germline J gene provides the missing end. V gene TRBV2 combines with J gene TRBJ1-1, with 7 bases that match TRBD1. Germline V CDR1 and CDR2: SNHLY, FYNNEI. The junction had 4 bases not matched to a gene; V was cut back by 6 bases and J by 0 bases. CDR3 length: 14 amino acids. The sequenced CDR3 bases are TGTGCCAGCAGAGTGGGACAGTTGAACACTGAA. Translated: CASRVGQLNTE. Given in full, the CDR3 is CASRVGQLNTEAFF. The full variable domain, in which reference TRBV2 and TRBJ1-1 provide the parts outside the CDR3, is EPEVTQTPSHQVTQMGQEVILRCVPISNHLYFYWYRQILGQKVEFLVSFYNNEISEKSEIFDDQFSVERPDGSNFTLKIRSTKLEDSAMYFCASRVGQLNTEAFFGQGTRLTVV.

Ten or more counts support this clone. Sequencing ends 3 residues short of the CDR3 end; the germline J gene provides the rest. The chain combines TRBV30 with TRBJ1-4; no definite D call. Germline values: CDR1 GTSNPN, CDR2 SVGIG (reference sequence). The CDR3 contains 15 residues. Trimming took off 0 bases at V and 2 bases at J, with 10 bases between the two ends. CDR3 DNA, as far as it was read: TGTGCCTGGAGTGTGAAGGGTCGGACTAATGAAAAA. Translation: CAWSVKGRTNEK. The entire CDR3 sequence reads CAWSVKGRTNEKLFF.

In this sample, this clone turned up a few times. The read falls 3 residues short of the CDR3 end, and the missing part is taken from the germline J gene. The V and J genes are TRBV7-9 and TRBJ2-7, with D possibly matching TRBD1 (5 bases). Germline V lookup: CDR1 SEHNR, CDR2 FQNEAQ (reference sequence). The CDR3 is 13 amino acids. Trimming shortened V by 1 base and J by 3 bases, and 7 bases separated the two germline ends. The CDR3 DNA, read in part, is TGTGCCAGCAGCTTAGGCAGGGACTACGAG. This codes for CASSLGRDYE. The CDR3 in full is CASSLGRDYEQYF.

By its share, this clone is medium-sized. The read ends 3 residues early relative to the CDR3; the germline J gene fills the gap. The rearrangement links TRBV2 to TRBJ2-7, with 14 bases aligning to TRBD2. The CDR3 is 15 amino acids. Germline V gene sequence: CDR1 SNHLY, CDR2 FYNNEI. The trim removed 8 bases at V and 5 bases at J, leaving 8 bases unmatched. The sequenced CDR3 bases are TGTGCCAGCGACGGACTAGCGGGGGGAGGGCACGAG. This translates into CASDGLAGGGHE. The complete CDR3 protein is CASDGLAGGGHEQYF. The full variable domain, its missing parts supplied by reference TRBV2 and TRBJ2-7, is EPEVTQTPSHQVTQMGQEVILRCVPISNHLYFYWYRQILGQKVEFLVSFYNNEISEKSEIFDDQFSVERPDGSNFTLKIRSTKLEDSAMYFCASDGLAGGGHEQYFGPGTRLTVT.

This clone was seen many times. The read gets to within 3 residues of the CDR3 end, and the germline J gene fills in the rest. This chain uses TRBV6-2 or TRBV6-3 with TRBJ1-1; 7 positions match TRBD1. CDR1 is MNHEY and CDR2 is SVGEGT in the germline V gene. There are 13 residues in the CDR3. V shed 2 bases, J shed 6 bases, and the junction held 3 bases outside the gene matches. Here the CDR3 reads CASSYPRGAEAFF. CDR3 DNA, as far as it was read: TGTGCCAGCAGTTACCCCAGGGGGGCTGAA.

Note on this clone: The read falls 3 residues short of the CDR3 end, and the missing part is taken from the germline J gene. V and J are TRBV7-2 and TRBJ2-7; D gene uncertain. In germline, CDR1 is SGHTA, CDR2 FQGNSA. Deletions cut 2 bases from V and 2 bases from J, with 10 bases between. CDR3 length: 14 residues. Incomplete CDR3 DNA: TGTGCCAGCAGCTTATCGACTCCCCCCTACGAG. Translation gives CASSLSTPPYE. In full, the CDR3 is CASSLSTPPYEQYF.

This clone was counted many times. The read terminates 3 residues before the CDR3 end, so the remaining end is supplied by the germline J gene. The chain recombines TRBV2 with TRBJ1-1; perhaps TRBD1 as D (6 bases). Trimming removed 5 bases from V and 1 base from J, with 17 bases in between. The CDR3 runs to 16 residues. Germline V CDR1 and CDR2: SNHLY, FYNNEI. The CDR3 loop reads CASSSPGTRTNTEAFF. CDR3 DNA (partial): TGTGCCAGCAGTAGCCCCGGGACACGGACGAACACTGAA. Filled out from reference TRBV2 and TRBJ1-1, the complete variable domain reads EPEVTQTPSHQVTQMGQEVILRCVPISNHLYFYWYRQILGQKVEFLVSFYNNEISEKSEIFDDQFSVERPDGSNFTLKIRSTKLEDSAMYFCASSSPGTRTNTEAFFGQGTRLTVV.

This clone was found a few times. Compared with germline, one end of the junction differs, possibly owing to a read error. The read falls 3 residues short of the CDR3 end, and the missing part is taken from the germline J gene. The same CDR3 is also encoded by other DNA sequences in this sample. The V call is TRBV7-7, the J call TRBJ2-7; no clear D gene. The CDR3 length is 14 residues. CDR1 SSHAT and CDR2 FNYEAQ come from the germline V gene (reference sequence). CDR3 DNA (partial): TGTGCTAGCAGCTTAGATATAGCAGTGTACGAG. Its protein product is CASSLDIAVYE. The whole CDR3 region reads CASSLDIAVYEQYF.

This clone was seen repeatedly, ten times or more. The sequenced CDR3 bases are TGTGCCAGTAACACCATGGCATCCACTGAA. This codes for CASNTMASTE. The whole CDR3 protein is CASNTMASTEAFF. This chain connects TRBV19 to TRBJ1-1; D is uncertain. The missing CDR3 end, 3 residues past where the read stops, is filled in from the germline J gene. The CDR3 sequence is 13 residues long. V dropped 7 bases and J dropped 4 bases, with 13 bases sitting between them. Germline CDR1 LNHDA, CDR2 SQIVND (reference sequence).

Many counts were recorded for this clone. Read coverage stops 3 residues before the CDR3 terminus; the germline J gene supplies the remainder. This chain uses TRBV2 with TRBJ2-7, with 9 bases identical to TRBD1. Looked up from germline, CDR1 is SNHLY and CDR2 is FYNNEI. This CDR3 contains 15 residues. V trimming: 7 bases; J trimming: 5 bases; junction bases outside the gene matches: 12. CDR3 in amino acids: CASMGAGTGPHEQYF. CDR3 bases read: TGTGCCAGCATGGGTGCCGGGACAGGGCCCCACGAG.

At least ten counts were recorded for this clone. The CDR3 is cut off 3 residues early in the read; its end comes from the germline J gene. The V gene is TRBV20-1, the J gene TRBJ2-7; TRBD1 aligns across 11 bases. There are 14 residues in the CDR3. Trimming cost V 1 base and J 6 bases; bases outside gene matches: 5. Germline V gene data show CDR1 as DFQATT and CDR2 as SNEGSKA (reference sequence). The covered CDR3 bases are TGCAGTGCTAGAGCGCGGGGACAGGGGGGCGAG. Its protein is CSARARGQGGE. The whole CDR3 protein is CSARARGQGGEQYF.

This clone was detected ten times or more. The read finishes 3 residues shy of the CDR3 end, and the germline J gene is used to complete it. The chain recombines TRBV7-8 with TRBJ1-5, with TRBD1 identical over 8 bases. CDR1 is SGHVS and CDR2 is FQNEAQ in the germline V gene. V was clipped by 0 bases and J by 0 bases; unmatched bases: 7. The CDR3 sequence is 18 residues long. Incomplete CDR3 DNA: TGTGCCAGCAGCTTAGCGCGGACAGGGCTCCGTAGCAATCAGCCC. Protein sequence: CASSLARTGLRSNQP. The entire CDR3 sequence reads CASSLARTGLRSNQPQHF.

This clone was observed a handful of times. With the read ending 3 residues before the CDR3 end, the germline J gene is used to fill in that end. The chain links TRBV7-6 to TRBJ2-1; TRBD1 matches 8 bases. V dropped 5 bases and J dropped 2; count of bases not matched to a gene: 5. Germline loops: CDR1 SGHVS, CDR2 FNYEAQ. The CDR3 is made up of 15 amino acids. Incomplete CDR3 DNA: TGTGCCAGCAGCCAACAGGGGGAACCCTACAATGAG. Translating it yields CASSQQGEPYNE. The entire CDR3 is CASSQQGEPYNEQFF.

This clone was found a few times. The missing CDR3 end, 3 residues past where the read stops, is filled in from the germline J gene. The rearrangement joins TRBV7-9 to TRBJ1-1; a weak D match, TRBD1 (6 bases). CDR3 length: 14 residues. Germline V gene lookup returns CDR1 SEHNR and CDR2 FQNEAQ (reference sequence). The germline V and J ends were trimmed by 4 bases and 4 bases, with 13 bases remaining between them. The CDR3 loop is CASSSGGASTEAFF. Partial CDR3 DNA: TGTGCCAGCAGCTCGGGGGGCGCAAGCACTGAA.

The table lists this clone with a few counts. The sequence runs out 3 residues before the end of the CDR3; the remainder is reconstructed from the germline J gene. The chain joins TRBV2 to TRBJ2-1, with 12 bases aligning to TRBD2. The CDR3 covers 16 residues. The trim removed 8 bases at V and 9 bases at J, leaving 14 bases unmatched. Germline CDR1 SNHLY, CDR2 FYNNEI. The CDR3 protein is CASYIPLAGGPGEQFF. CDR3 DNA (partial): TGTGCCAGCTACATTCCTCTAGCGGGGGGGCCGGGTGAG.

This clone occurred many times. The CDR3 end falls 3 residues outside the read, so it is completed with the germline J gene. The chain is built from TRBV7-9 and TRBJ1-6; 8 bases align to TRBD1. There are 14 residues in the CDR3. Germline V gene data show CDR1 as SEHNR and CDR2 as FQNEAQ (reference sequence). Unmatched junction bases numbered 5, after V lost 5 bases and J lost 8 bases. CDR3: CASSPDRGDSPLHF. The CDR3 bases that were read are TGTGCCAGCAGCCCCGACAGGGGAGATTCACCC.

This clone was detected only a few times. Read data end 3 residues before the CDR3 end; the end is taken from the germline J gene. This chain uses TRBV6-1 with TRBJ1-3, with 10 bases lining up with TRBD1. There are 15 residues in the CDR3. Unmatched junction bases numbered 1, after V lost 3 bases and J lost 2 bases. The germline gives CDR1 MNHNS, CDR2 SASEGT. The CDR3 bases that were read are TGTGCCAGCAGTGATGGGACAGGGGCTGGAAACACC. Translating gives CASSDGTGAGNT. The entire CDR3 is CASSDGTGAGNTIYF.